These T cell receptor beta chains were read from a single sample in a study of blood T cell repertoires in COVID-19. The method was immunoSEQ multiplex PCR; TCRdb's version includes in-frame clones alone and lacks a portion of them. The sample has 50,000 to 70,000 clones; 70% to 90% are singletons. Input material: peripheral blood. These receptors all stem from a man aged 55 to 69 with active or convalescent COVID-19. Both conserved end residues are part of each CDR3. The order of the fields is V gene, clone size, D gene, J gene, CDR3 protein, CDR3 DNA. The D gene is left open where the match is weak. A clone size is listed for some rows: how often the clone was seen (once, few, many), or a class if it is expanded.

TRBV13	-	TRBD2	TRBJ2-3	CASSLISLAGDGDTDTQYF	TGTGCCAGCAGCTTAATTTCACTAGCGGGAGACGGGGACACAGATACGCAGTATTTT
TRBV2	-	-	TRBJ2-7	CASSVEGYEQYF	TGTGCCAGCAGTGTGGAGGGTTACGAGCAGTACTTC
TRBV11-3	once	-	TRBJ2-1	CASSVVGLDNEQFF	TGTGCCAGCAGTGTAGTTGGGCTTGACAATGAGCAGTTCTTC
TRBV19	-	-	TRBJ2-7	CASTGSSYEQYF	TGTGCCAGTACGGGGAGCTCCTACGAGCAGTACTTC
TRBV7-3	few	TRBD1	TRBJ2-2	CASSFYGQGNTGELFF	TGTGCCAGCAGCTTTTACGGACAGGGGAACACCGGGGAGCTGTTTTTT
TRBV5-4	-	-	TRBJ2-7	CASSLGLGTYEQYF	TGTGCCAGCAGCTTGGGGCTCGGGACCTACGAGCAGTACTTC
TRBV4-2	-	TRBD2	TRBJ2-5	CASSPDGTSGSGKTQYF	TGTGCCAGCAGCCCTGATGGGACTAGCGGGAGTGGAAAGACCCAGTACTTC
TRBV11-2	-	TRBD1	TRBJ1-2	CASTPWDREGDGYTF	TGTGCCAGCACCCCATGGGACAGGGAAGGGGATGGCTACACCTTC
TRBV2	-	-	TRBJ1-5	CASSDEQGYNQPQHF	TGTGCCAGCAGTGATGAACAGGGCTATAATCAGCCCCAGCATTTT
TRBV5-1	-	TRBD2	TRBJ2-7	CASSLEAGGVSEQYF	TGCGCCAGCAGCTTGGAGGCGGGAGGAGTAAGTGAGCAGTACTTC
TRBV5-8	-	-	TRBJ2-7	CASRTYPYEQYF	TGTGCTAGTCGGACTTACCCTTACGAGCAGTACTTC
TRBV18	-	TRBD2	TRBJ2-2	CASSSSGGSNTGELFF	TGTGCCAGCTCATCAAGCGGGGGGTCGAACACCGGGGAGCTGTTTTTT
TRBV5-6	-	TRBD1	TRBJ1-2	CASSLEGAPYGYTF	TGTGCCAGCAGCTTGGAGGGGGCCCCCTATGGCTACACCTTC
TRBV6-5	once	TRBD2	TRBJ2-3	CASSNLAGGADTQYF	TGTGCCAGCAGTAACCTAGCGGGGGGGGCAGATACGCAGTATTTT
TRBV27	-	TRBD1	TRBJ2-7	CASRTVRQGYEQYF	TGTGCCAGCAGAACCGTTCGACAGGGCTACGAGCAGTACTTC
TRBV6-5	-	TRBD2	TRBJ2-3	CASRRAGADTQYF	TGTGCCAGCCGGAGAGCGGGGGCAGATACGCAGTATTTT
TRBV9	-	TRBD1	TRBJ1-1	CASSVEGAGGNTEAFF	TGTGCCAGCAGCGTAGAAGGGGCAGGGGGGAACACTGAAGCTTTCTTT
TRBV20-1	-	-	TRBJ1-2	CSARFGVGYTF	TGCAGTGCTAGATTCGGGGTGGGCTACACCTTC
TRBV15	-	TRBD2	TRBJ2-1	CATSRTSGPYNEQFF	TGTGCCACCAGCAGAACTAGCGGGCCGTACAATGAGCAGTTCTTC
TRBV5-8	-	TRBD1	TRBJ1-1	CASSIGQGFGEAFF	TGTGCCAGCAGCATAGGACAGGGGTTCGGTGAAGCTTTCTTT
TRBV27	-	TRBD2	TRBJ2-3	CASESGGVGDTQYF	TGTGCCAGCGAATCGGGAGGGGTAGGAGATACGCAGTATTTT
TRBV3-1/TRBV3-2	-	TRBD1	TRBJ1-1	CASSQVMDRGLGNTEAFF	TGTGCCAGCAGCCAAGTAATGGACAGGGGCCTTGGGAACACTGAAGCTTTCTTT
TRBV11-2	-	-	TRBJ2-7	CASSQTRVYEQYF	TGTGCCAGCAGCCAAACCCGGGTCTACGAGCAGTACTTC
TRBV6-5	-	TRBD2	TRBJ2-1	CASSQREAYNEQFF	TGTGCCAGCAGTCAGCGGGAGGCCTACAATGAGCAGTTCTTC
TRBV5-1	-	-	TRBJ1-2	CASSLGALYGYTF	TGCGCCAGCAGCTTGGGAGCACTCTATGGCTACACCTTC
TRBV7-2	-	-	TRBJ1-6	CASSLVQGSGLLNRSPLHF	TGTGCCAGCAGCTTAGTGCAGGGTTCGGGACTCCTCAACCGATCACCCCTCCACTTT
TRBV29-1	-	-	TRBJ2-3	CSVVRASGTDTQYF	TGCAGCGTTGTCAGGGCCTCTGGCACAGATACGCAGTATTTT
TRBV6-5	-	TRBD2	TRBJ2-1	CASRPGLAIYNEQFF	TGTGCCAGCAGACCAGGACTAGCGATCTACAATGAGCAGTTCTTC
TRBV6-5	-	TRBD2	TRBJ2-1	CASSPTSGVWDEQFF	TGTGCCAGCAGTCCTACTAGCGGGGTCTGGGATGAGCAGTTCTTC
TRBV11-2	-	-	TRBJ2-3	CASSSGMLVLTDTQYF	TGTGCCAGCAGCTCCGGGATGCTAGTTTTGACAGATACGCAGTATTTT
TRBV6-5	-	-	TRBJ2-1	CASSSQASTYNEQFF	TGTGCCAGCAGTTCACAGGCATCGACCTACAATGAGCAGTTCTTC
TRBV7-2	-	TRBD1	TRBJ2-2	CASSLGAGGNSGELFF	TGTGCCAGCAGCTTAGGGGCAGGGGGCAATTCCGGGGAGCTGTTTTTT
TRBV5-1	-	-	TRBJ2-7	CASSRSSGSSYEQYF	TGCGCCAGCAGTCGAAGTAGCGGAAGCTCCTACGAGCAGTACTTC
TRBV4-1	-	-	TRBJ1-1	CASSPSGNRNTEAFF	TGCGCCAGCAGCCCCAGCGGGAATCGGAACACTGAAGCTTTCTTT
TRBV21-1	-	-	TRBJ2-7	CASSKLRPKDEQYF	TGTGCCAGCAGCAAGCTGCGGCCCAAGGACGAGCAGTACTTC
TRBV7-9	-	-	TRBJ1-3	CASSSRGFPGPDTIYF	TGTGCCAGCAGCTCAAGGGGGTTTCCGGGACCGGACACCATATATTTT